These T cell receptor beta chains were read from a single sample in a study of shared clonotypes between healthy human individuals. Generated by immunoSEQ multiplex PCR, the TCRdb table keeps only in-frame clones and is missing some. The table has around 530,000 clones, around 77% seen once. The sequencing sample was made of PBMCs. The origin of the receptors is a woman aged 40 to 50 in good health. Some clones in this sample may be carry-over from other donors' samples. Each CDR3 is given without its conserved first and last residue.

J gene	CDR3 length	V gene	CDR3 protein
TRBJ1-2	11	TRBV6-6	ASSYVGSYGYT
TRBJ2-7	12	TRBV7-3	ASSSGTGAGEQY
TRBJ1-1	10	TRBV27	ASMTGLTEAF
TRBJ2-1	9	TRBV20-1	SASAMREQF
TRBJ1-5	12	TRBV6-1	ASSATGYDQPQH
TRBJ2-3	13	TRBV7-9	ASSVTSGSLDTQY
TRBJ2-5	11	TRBV7-3	ASSSRQGRVQY
TRBJ2-1	10	TRBV2	ASSVQDYEQF
TRBJ2-7	12	TRBV30	AWSENWALDEQY
TRBJ2-1	13	TRBV6-5	ASSPRDREGNEQF
TRBJ2-1	17	TRBV28	ASSFSGVTTSGRLNEQF
TRBJ2-7	11	TRBV5-1	ASSLAGTEEQY
TRBJ2-1	14	TRBV6-4	ASARTSGRRGDEQF
TRBJ2-1	12	TRBV10-1	ASSTSGSTGEQF
TRBJ1-3	12	TRBV2	ASRRQGGGNTIY
TRBJ1-5	19	TRBV27	ASMIRGARYLGQHSNQPQH
TRBJ1-2	14	TRBV5-6	ASSLRLQDDRYGYT
TRBJ2-3	13	TRBV10-2	ASSFSSGNSDTQY
TRBJ2-3	16	TRBV4-2	ASSQTTIGQRSTDTQY
TRBJ2-1	13	TRBV5-4	ASSIGTFIHHEQF
TRBJ1-3	14	TRBV2	ASSELRASSGNTIY
TRBJ2-2	13	TRBV7-8	ASSLVGGVTGELF
TRBJ2-1	15	TRBV28	ASSLSRRLAGGDFEF
TRBJ2-3	11	TRBV29-1	SVGRGEGDTQY
TRBJ2-1	15	TRBV2	ASSEGGEGGPDNEQF
TRBJ2-7	9	TRBV28	ASSLWDEQY
TRBJ2-1	13	TRBV5-1	ASSRTGTSANEQF
TRBJ2-2	16	TRBV4-1	ASSQDVGLAEYTGELF
TRBJ2-1	13	TRBV5-1	ASSLGLAGNNEQF
TRBJ2-4	11	TRBV30	AWRLTGQNIQY
TRBJ1-1	12	TRBV7-9	ASSTRGGGTEAF
TRBJ1-1	12	TRBV14	ASSQELMNTEAF
TRBJ1-5	11	TRBV30	AWSRTGNQPQH
TRBJ2-7	10	TRBV5-1	ASSLDTYEQY
TRBJ1-1	11	TRBV28	ASTFLVSTEAF
TRBJ2-7	11	TRBV29-1	SGGLAGTYEQY
TRBJ2-5	11	TRBV5-1	ASNLLGLETQY
TRBJ2-7	13	TRBV14	ASSQVAGGGYEQY
TRBJ2-1	14	TRBV28	ASSLSGLAGPNEQF
TRBJ1-1	16	TRBV18	ASSPSYGRQIGNTEAF
TRBJ2-3	16	TRBV6-1	ASSEIVLAGVGTDTQY
TRBJ1-3	12	TRBV19	ASSIDISGNTIY
TRBJ2-5	14	TRBV14	ASSQASTRSGETQY
TRBJ2-5	15	TRBV7-9	ASSLEFGGPLQETQY
TRBJ2-3	15	TRBV29-1	SVERPTSGRGPDTQY
TRBJ2-2	14	TRBV7-8	ASSLLSGVGTGELF
TRBJ2-7	11	TRBV9	ASSVGLAREQY
TRBJ1-4	10	TRBV30	AWSVSVEKLF
TRBJ2-7	11	TRBV7-9	ASSLTDSYEQY
TRBJ2-7	15	TRBV7-5	VRSFPTSGDLSYEQY
TRBJ2-7	14	TRBV6-5	ASSYSGASSSYEQY
TRBJ2-1	15	TRBV19	ASSARPSGVSYNEQF
TRBJ2-1	14	TRBV5-1	ASSLEMTGIVDEQF
TRBJ1-4	13	TRBV5-1	ASSLVSTANEKLF